This is a list of T cell receptor beta chains from one sample in a study of post-analysis software for immune sequencing data. TCRdb reprocessed the PCR reads via MiXCR and lists one record per CDR3 protein. The sample has around 710,000 distinct CDR3 sequences, under 60% seen once. The sequenced sample was blood. The receptors here all came from a girl between 10 and 17 years old with multiple sclerosis. Both conserved end residues are trimmed from each CDR3. The order of the fields is CDR3 length, J gene, V gene, CDR3 protein.

length: 11; J: TRBJ1-1; V: TRBV12-3/TRBV12-4; CDR3: ASSLKQGLRAF
length: 16; J: TRBJ2-6; V: TRBV27; CDR3: ASSLLGGLLSGANVLT
length: 14; J: TRBJ1-2; V: TRBV20-1; CDR3: SARVEGTTTNYGYT
length: 11; J: TRBJ1-2; V: TRBV24-1; CDR3: AASGLLGYGYT
length: 14; J: TRBJ2-3; V: TRBV24-1; CDR3: AASDKGQGLTDTQY
length: 14; J: TRBJ1-4; V: TRBV3-1; CDR3: ASSQGRARSPEKLF
length: 12; J: TRBJ2-3; V: TRBV6-5; CDR3: ASSYVAGVDTQY
length: 11; J: TRBJ1-2; V: TRBV30; CDR3: AWRYGLLYGYT
length: 14; J: TRBJ1-4; V: TRBV28; CDR3: ASSFPRGAKDEKLF
length: 11; J: TRBJ1-2; V: TRBV12-5; CDR3: ASGLVWSEGYT
length: 9; J: TRBJ1-1; V: TRBV7-9; CDR3: ASSLEPEAF
length: 12; J: TRBJ2-1; V: TRBV12-5; CDR3: ASGDSVILGEQF
length: 13; J: TRBJ1-2; V: TRBV14; CDR3: ASSLWGPANYGYT
length: 13; J: TRBJ2-7; V: TRBV20-1; CDR3: SASPDRGITYEQY
length: 11; J: TRBJ2-3; V: TRBV20-1; CDR3: SARELDTDTQY
length: 15; J: TRBJ2-7; V: TRBV15; CDR3: ATSRGPSGSTFYEQY
length: 16; J: TRBJ1-2; V: TRBV6-5; CDR3: ASSYSIGSGSTNYGYT
length: 13; J: TRBJ1-5; V: TRBV12-3/TRBV12-4; CDR3: ASSPNSGQDQPQH
length: 12; J: TRBJ2-5; V: TRBV11-2; CDR3: ASSLEWGVETQY
length: 11; J: TRBJ2-5; V: TRBV2; CDR3: ASSGGTRETQY